The clone carrying this TCR beta chain occurred a few times. Its antigen remains unknown. Germline assignment: CDR1 MNHEY and CDR2 SVGEGT. V shed 6 bases, J shed 4 bases, and the junction held 14 bases outside the gene matches. This CDR3 region has 16 residues. TCRdb re-called the reads through MiXCR, storing one row per CDR3 protein. The sample includes 200,000 to 300,000 distinct CDR3 sequences, 12% seen only once; the top ten take approximately 1.6%. The sample belongs to a study of T cell repertoires in cytomegalovirus infection. Regarding the study as a whole: The ex vivo response was dominated by HLA-C-restricted CMV-specific TCR beta clonotypes.

The material sequenced was PBMCs. The source of this sequence is a human donor in good health (CMV status not recorded). Some clones in this sample may be carry-over from other donors' samples. J is TRBJ1-1 and V is TRBV6-2 or TRBV6-3, with 7 bases fitting TRBD1. CDR3 coding DNA: TGTGCCAGCAGATCCACGCCAGGGGGAGAGGGCACTGAAGCTTTCTTT. Its translation: CASRSTPGGEGTEAFF.